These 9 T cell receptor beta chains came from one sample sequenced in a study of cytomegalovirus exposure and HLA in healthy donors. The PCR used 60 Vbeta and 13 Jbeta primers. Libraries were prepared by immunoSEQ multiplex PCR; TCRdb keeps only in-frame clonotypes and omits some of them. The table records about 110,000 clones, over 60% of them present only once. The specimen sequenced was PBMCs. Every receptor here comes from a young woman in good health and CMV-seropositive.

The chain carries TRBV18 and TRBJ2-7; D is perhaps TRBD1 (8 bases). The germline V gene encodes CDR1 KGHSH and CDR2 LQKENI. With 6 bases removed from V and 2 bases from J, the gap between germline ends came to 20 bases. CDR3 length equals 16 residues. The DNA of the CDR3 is TGTGCCAGCTCCCGAGAGCGGGACAGGCCTACCTACGAGCAGTACTTC. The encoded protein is CASSRERDRPTYEQYF. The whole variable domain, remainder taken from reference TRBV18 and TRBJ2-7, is NAGVMQNPRHLVRRRGQEARLRCSPMKGHSHVYWYRQLPEEGLKFMVYLQKENIIDESGMPKERFSAEFPKEGPSILRIQQVVRGDSAAYFCASSRERDRPTYEQYFGPGTRLTVT.

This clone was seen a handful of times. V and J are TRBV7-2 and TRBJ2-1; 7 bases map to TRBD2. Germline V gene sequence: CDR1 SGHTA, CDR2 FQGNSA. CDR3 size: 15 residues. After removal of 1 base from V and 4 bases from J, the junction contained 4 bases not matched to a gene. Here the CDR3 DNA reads TGTGCCAGCAGCTTAGTCCCAGCGGGGTACAATGAGCAGTTCTTC. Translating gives CASSLVPAGYNEQFF.

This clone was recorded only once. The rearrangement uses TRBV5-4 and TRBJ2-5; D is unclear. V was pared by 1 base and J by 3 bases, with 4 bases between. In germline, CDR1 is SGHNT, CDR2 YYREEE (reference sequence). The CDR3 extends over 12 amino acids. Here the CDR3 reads CASSLTEETQYF. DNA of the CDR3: TGTGCCAGCAGCTTGACAGAAGAGACCCAGTACTTC.

Here the CDR3 DNA reads TGTGCCAGCAGTCCGGCGGGGGTGGCGCAGTATTTT. Translating it yields CASSPAGVAQYF. The chain recombines TRBV6-5 with TRBJ2-3; 7 positions match TRBD2. V dropped 5 bases and J dropped 10; count of bases not matched to a gene: 6. The CDR3 is 12 residues long. Germline V gene data show CDR1 as MNHEY and CDR2 as SVGAGI.

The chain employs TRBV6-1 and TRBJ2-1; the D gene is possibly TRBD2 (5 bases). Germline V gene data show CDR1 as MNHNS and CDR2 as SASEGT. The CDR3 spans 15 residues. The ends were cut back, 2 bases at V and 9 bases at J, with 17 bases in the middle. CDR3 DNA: TGTGCCAGCAGTGAACTCTCGGGAACTAAAAGTGAGCAGTTCTTC. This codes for CASSELSGTKSEQFF.

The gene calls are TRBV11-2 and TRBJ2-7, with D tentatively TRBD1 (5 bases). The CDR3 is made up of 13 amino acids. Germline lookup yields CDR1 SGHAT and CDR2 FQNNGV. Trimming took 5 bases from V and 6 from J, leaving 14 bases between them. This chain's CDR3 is CASSPGFDSEQYF. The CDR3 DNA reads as TGTGCCAGCAGCCCCGGGTTTGACAGCGAGCAGTACTTC.

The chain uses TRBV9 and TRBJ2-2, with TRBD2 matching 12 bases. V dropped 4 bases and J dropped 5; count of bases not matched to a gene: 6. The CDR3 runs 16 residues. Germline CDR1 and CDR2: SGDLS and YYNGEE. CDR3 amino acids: CASSSTSGRGTGELFF. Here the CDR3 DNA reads TGTGCCAGCAGCTCGACTAGCGGGAGAGGGACCGGGGAGCTGTTTTTT.

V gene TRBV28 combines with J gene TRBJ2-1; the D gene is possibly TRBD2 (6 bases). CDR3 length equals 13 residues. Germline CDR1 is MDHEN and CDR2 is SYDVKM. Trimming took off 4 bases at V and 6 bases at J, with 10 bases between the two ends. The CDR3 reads CASSSAGSNEQFF. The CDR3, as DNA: TGTGCCAGCAGTTCAGCGGGCTCCAATGAGCAGTTCTTC.

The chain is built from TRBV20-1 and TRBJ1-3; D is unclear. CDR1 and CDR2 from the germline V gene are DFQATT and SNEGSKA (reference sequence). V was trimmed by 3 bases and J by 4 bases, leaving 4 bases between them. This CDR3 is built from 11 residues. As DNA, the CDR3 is TGCAGTGCTAGCGGGGGAAACACCATATATTTT. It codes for CSASGGNTIYF.